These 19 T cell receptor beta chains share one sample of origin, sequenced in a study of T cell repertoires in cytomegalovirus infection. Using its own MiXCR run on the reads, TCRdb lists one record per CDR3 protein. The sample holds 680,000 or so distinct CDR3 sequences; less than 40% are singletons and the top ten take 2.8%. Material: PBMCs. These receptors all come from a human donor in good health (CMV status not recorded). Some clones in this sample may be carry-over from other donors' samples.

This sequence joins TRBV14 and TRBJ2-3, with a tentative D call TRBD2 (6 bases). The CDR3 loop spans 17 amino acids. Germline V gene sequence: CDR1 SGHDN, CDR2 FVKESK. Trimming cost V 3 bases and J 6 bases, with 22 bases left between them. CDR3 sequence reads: CASSQRPGLPFPDTQYF. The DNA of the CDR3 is TGTGCCAGCAGCCAGCGACCGGGACTGCCCTTTCCCGATACGCAGTATTTT.

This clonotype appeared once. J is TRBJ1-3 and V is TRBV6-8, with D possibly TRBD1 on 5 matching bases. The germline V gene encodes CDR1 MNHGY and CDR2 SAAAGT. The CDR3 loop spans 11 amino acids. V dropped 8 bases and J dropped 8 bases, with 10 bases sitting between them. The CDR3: CASFREHTIYF. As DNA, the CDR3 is TGTGCCAGCTTCAGGGAGCACACCATATATTTT.

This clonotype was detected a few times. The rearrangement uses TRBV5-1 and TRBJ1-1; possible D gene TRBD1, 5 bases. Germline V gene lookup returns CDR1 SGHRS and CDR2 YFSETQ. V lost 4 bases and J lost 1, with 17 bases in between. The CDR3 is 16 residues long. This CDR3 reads CASSRLWAGQNTEAFF. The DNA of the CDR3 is TGCGCCAGCAGCCGCCTTTGGGCAGGGCAGAACACTGAAGCTTTCTTT.

CDR3 in amino acids: CAISASGLSGNTIYF. In DNA form, the CDR3 reads TGTGCCATCAGTGCGTCGGGACTCTCTGGAAACACCATATATTTT. The chain is built from TRBV10-3 and TRBJ1-3; possible D gene TRBD1, 5 bases. The CDR3 is made up of 15 amino acids. Germline assignment: CDR1 ENHRY and CDR2 SYGVKD. V dropped 4 bases and J dropped 0 bases, with 10 bases sitting between them.

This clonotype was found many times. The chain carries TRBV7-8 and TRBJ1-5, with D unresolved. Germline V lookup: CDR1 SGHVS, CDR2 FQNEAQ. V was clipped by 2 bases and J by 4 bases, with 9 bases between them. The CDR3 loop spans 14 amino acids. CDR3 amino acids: CASSLTQENQPQHF. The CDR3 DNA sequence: TGTGCCAGCAGCTTAACGCAGGAAAATCAGCCCCAGCATTTT.

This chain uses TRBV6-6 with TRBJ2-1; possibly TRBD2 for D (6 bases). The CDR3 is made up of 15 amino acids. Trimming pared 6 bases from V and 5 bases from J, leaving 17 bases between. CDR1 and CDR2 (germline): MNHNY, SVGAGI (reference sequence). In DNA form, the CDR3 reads TGTGCCAGCAGCCCGGGACTCCCGGTTAACAATGAGCAGTTCTTC. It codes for CASSPGLPVNNEQFF.

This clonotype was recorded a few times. CDR3 nucleotide sequence: TGCAGCGGGAGGACTAGCGACTCCTACGAGCAGTACTTC. It specifies CSGRTSDSYEQYF. V usage is TRBV29-1 and J usage is TRBJ2-7; 9 bases align to TRBD2. CDR3 length: 13 residues. Germline CDR1 is SQVTM and CDR2 is ANQGSEA. V trimming: 7 bases; J trimming: 0 bases; junction bases outside the gene matches: 4.

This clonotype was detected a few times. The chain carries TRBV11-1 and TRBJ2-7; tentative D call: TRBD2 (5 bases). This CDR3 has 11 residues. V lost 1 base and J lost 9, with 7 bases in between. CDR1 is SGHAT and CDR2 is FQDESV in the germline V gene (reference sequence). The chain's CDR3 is CASSLGAVQYF. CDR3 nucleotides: TGTGCCAGCAGCTTAGGAGCGGTGCAGTACTTC.

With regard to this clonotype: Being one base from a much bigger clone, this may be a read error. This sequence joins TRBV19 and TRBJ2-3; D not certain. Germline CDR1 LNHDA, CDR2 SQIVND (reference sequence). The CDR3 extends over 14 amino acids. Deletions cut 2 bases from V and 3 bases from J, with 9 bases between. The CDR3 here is CASSILTQTDTQYF. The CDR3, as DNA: TGTGCCAGTAGTATATTGACCCAAACAGATACGCAGTATTTT.

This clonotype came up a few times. CDR3 protein: CASSILAGGDYNEQFF. CDR3 nucleotides: TGTGCCAGCAGCATTCTAGCGGGAGGCGATTACAATGAGCAGTTCTTC. The rearrangement joins TRBV7-9 to TRBJ2-1, with TRBD2 matching 11 bases. J lost 4 bases, V lost 5 bases, and 7 bases had no gene match. Germline assignment: CDR1 SEHNR and CDR2 FQNEAQ (reference sequence). This CDR3 contains 16 residues.

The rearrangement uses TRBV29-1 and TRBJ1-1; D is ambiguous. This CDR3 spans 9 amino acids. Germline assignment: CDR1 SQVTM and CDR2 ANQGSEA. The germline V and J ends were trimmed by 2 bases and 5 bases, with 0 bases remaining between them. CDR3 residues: CSVETEAFF. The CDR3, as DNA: TGCAGCGTTGAAACTGAAGCTTTCTTT.

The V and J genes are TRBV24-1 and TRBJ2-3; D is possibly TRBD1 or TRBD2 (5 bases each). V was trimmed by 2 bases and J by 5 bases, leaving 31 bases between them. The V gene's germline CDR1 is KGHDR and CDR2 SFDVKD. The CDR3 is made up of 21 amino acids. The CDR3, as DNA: TGTGCCACCAGTGATTATCACCCCCTCACTTACGAGGGGACCTTCCAAGATACGCAGTATTTT. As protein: CATSDYHPLTYEGTFQDTQYF.

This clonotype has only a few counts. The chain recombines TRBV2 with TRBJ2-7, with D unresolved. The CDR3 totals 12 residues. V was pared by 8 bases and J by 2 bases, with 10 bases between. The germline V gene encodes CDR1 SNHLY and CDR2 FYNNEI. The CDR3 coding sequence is TGTGCCAGCGCGTACCGACCCTACGAGCAGTACTTC. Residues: CASAYRPYEQYF.

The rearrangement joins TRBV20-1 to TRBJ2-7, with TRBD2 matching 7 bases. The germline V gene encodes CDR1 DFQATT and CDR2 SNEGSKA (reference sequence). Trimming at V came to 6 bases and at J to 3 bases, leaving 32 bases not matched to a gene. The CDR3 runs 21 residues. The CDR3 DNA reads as TGCAGTGCGCAGGGCATTAAGGGACGCGTGGTCCGGGGAGGGGCCCTCTACGAGCAGTACTTC. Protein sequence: CSAQGIKGRVVRGGALYEQYF.

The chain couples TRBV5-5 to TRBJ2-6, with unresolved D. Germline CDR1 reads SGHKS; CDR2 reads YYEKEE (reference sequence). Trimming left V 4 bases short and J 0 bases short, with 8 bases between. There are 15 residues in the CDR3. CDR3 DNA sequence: TGTGCCAGCAGCCCGGACCCCTCTGGGGCCAACGTCCTGACTTTC. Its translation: CASSPDPSGANVLTF.

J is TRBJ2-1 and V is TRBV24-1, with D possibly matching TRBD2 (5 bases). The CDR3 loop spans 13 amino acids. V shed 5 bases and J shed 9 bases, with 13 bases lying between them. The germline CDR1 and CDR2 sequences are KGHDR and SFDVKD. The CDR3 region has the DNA TGTGCCACCAGTGGGACCGGGAAGGGTGAGCAGTTCTTC. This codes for CATSGTGKGEQFF.

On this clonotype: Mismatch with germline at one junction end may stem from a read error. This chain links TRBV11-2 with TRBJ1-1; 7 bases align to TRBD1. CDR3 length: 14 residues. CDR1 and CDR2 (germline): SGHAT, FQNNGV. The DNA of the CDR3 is TGTGCCAGCAGCTTAGACAGGGGGAGCACTGACGCTTTCTTT. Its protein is CASSLDRGSTDAFF.

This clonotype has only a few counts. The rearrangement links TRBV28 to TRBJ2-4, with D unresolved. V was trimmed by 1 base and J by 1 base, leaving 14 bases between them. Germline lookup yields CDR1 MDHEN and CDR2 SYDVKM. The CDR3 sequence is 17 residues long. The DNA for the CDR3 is TGTGCCAGCAGTTTATTCCCTCGGGTAGGGGCCAAAAACATTCAGTACTTC. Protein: CASSLFPRVGAKNIQYF.

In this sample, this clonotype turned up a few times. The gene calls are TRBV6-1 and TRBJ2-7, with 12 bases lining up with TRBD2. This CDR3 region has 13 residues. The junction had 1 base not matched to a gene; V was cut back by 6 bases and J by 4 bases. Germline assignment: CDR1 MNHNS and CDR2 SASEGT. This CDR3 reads CASRLAGGYEQYF. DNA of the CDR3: TGTGCCAGCAGGCTAGCGGGAGGGTACGAGCAGTACTTC.